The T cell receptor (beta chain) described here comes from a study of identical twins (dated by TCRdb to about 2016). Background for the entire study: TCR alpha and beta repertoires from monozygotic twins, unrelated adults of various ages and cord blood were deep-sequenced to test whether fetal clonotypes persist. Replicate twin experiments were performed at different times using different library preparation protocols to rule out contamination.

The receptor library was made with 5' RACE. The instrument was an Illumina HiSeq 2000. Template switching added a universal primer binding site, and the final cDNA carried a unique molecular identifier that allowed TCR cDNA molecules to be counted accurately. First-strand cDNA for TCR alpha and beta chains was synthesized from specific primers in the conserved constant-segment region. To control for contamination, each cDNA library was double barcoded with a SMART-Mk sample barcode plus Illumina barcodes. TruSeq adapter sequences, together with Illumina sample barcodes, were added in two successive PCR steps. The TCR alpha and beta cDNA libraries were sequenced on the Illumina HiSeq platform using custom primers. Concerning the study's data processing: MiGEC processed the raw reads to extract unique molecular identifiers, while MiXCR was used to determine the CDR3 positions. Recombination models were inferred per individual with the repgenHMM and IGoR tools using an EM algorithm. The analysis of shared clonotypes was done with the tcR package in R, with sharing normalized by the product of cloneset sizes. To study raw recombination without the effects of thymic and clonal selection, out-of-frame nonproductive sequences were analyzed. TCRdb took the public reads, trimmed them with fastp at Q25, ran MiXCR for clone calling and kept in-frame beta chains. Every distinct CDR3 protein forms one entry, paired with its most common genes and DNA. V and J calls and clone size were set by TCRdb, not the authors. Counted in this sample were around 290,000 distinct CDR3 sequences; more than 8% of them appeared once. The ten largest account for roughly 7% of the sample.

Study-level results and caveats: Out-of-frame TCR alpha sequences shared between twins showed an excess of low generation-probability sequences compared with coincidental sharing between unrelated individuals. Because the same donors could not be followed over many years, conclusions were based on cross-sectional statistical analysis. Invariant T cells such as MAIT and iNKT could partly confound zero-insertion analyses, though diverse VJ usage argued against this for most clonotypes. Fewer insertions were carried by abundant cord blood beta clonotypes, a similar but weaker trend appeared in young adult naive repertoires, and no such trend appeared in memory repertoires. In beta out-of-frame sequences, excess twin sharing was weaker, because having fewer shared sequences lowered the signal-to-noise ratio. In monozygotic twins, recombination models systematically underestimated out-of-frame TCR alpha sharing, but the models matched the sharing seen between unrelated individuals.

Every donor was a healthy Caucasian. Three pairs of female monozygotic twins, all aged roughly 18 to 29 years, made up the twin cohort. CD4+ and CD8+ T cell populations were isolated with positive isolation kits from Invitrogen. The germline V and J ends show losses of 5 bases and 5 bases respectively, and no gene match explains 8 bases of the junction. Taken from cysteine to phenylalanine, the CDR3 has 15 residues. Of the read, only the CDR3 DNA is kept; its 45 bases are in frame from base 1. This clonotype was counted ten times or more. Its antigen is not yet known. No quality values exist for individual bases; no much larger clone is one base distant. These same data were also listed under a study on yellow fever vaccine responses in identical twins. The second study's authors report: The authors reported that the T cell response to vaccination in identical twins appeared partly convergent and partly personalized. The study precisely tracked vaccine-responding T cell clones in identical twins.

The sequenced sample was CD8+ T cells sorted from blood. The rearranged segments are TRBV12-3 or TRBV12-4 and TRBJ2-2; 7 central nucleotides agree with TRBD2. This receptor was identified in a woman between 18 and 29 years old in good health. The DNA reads TGTGCCAGCAGTCTAACTAGCGCGGTAACCGGGGAGCTGTTTTTT. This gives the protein CASSLTSAVTGELFF.